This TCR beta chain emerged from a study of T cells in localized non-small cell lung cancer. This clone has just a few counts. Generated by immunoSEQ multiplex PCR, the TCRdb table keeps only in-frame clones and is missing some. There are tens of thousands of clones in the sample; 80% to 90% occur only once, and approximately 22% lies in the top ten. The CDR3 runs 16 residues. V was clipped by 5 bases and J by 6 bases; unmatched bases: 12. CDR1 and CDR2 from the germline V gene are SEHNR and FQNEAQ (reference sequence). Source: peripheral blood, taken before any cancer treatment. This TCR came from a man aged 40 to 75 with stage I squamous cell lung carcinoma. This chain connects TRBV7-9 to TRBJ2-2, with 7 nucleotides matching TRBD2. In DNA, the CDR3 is TGTGCCAGCAGCCTCCCTTCAGCGGGAAGACCCGGGGAGCTGTTTTTT. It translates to CASSLPSAGRPGELFF.